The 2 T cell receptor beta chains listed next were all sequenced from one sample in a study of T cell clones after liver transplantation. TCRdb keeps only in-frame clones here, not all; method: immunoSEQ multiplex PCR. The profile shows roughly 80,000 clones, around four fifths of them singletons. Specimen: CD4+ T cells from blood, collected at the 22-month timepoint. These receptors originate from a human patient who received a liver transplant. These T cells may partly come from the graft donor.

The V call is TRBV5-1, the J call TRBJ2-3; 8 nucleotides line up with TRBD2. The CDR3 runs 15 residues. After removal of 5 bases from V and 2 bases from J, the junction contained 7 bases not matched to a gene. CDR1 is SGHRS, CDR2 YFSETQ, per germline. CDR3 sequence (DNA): TGCGCCAGCAGGCGAGCGGGGGACTCCACAGATACGCAGTATTTT. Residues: CASRRAGDSTDTQYF.

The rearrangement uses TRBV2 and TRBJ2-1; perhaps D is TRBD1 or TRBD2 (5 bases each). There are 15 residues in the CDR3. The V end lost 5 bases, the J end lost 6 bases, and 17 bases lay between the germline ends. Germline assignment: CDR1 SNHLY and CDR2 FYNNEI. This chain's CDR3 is CASSKARGPGNEQFF. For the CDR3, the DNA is TGTGCCAGCAGTAAGGCCCGGGGACCCGGCAATGAGCAGTTCTTC.